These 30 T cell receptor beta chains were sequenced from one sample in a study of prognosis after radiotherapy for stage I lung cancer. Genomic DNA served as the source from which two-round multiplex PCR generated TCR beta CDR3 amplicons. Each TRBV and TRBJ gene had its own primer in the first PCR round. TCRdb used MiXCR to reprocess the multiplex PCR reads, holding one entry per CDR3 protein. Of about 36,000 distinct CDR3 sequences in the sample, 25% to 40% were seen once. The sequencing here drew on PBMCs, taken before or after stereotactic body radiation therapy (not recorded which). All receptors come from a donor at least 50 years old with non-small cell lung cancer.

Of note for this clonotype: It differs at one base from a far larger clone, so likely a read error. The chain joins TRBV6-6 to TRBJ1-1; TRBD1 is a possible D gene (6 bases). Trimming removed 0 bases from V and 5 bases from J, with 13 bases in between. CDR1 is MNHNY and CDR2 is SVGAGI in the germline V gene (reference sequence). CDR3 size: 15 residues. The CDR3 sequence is CASSYSAGATTEAFF. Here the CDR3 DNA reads TGTGCCAGCAGTTACTCGGCGGGGGCCACAACTGAAGCTTTCTTT.

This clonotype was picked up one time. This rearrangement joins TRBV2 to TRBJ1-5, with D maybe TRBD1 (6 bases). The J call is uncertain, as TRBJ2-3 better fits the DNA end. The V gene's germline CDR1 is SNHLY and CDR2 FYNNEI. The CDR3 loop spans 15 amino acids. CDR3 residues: CASTPDSGSNQPQYF. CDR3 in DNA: TGTGCCAGCACCCCGGACAGTGGGAGCAATCAGCCCCAGTATTTT.

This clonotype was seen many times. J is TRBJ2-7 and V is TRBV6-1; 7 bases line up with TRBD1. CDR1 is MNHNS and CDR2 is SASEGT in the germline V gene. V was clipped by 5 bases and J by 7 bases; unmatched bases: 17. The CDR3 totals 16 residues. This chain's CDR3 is CASSPFTRGSQREQYF. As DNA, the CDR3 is TGTGCCAGCAGTCCATTTACCAGGGGGTCCCAACGGGAGCAGTACTTC.

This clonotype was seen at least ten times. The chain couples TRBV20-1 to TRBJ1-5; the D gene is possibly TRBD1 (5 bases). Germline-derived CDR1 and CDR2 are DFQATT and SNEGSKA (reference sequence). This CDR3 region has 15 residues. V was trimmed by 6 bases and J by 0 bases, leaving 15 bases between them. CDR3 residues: CSARTDTYSNQPQHF. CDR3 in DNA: TGCAGTGCAAGAACGGACACGTATAGCAATCAGCCCCAGCATTTT.

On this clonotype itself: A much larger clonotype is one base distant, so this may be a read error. Here the CDR3 reads CASSERGHPYEQYF. In nucleotides, the CDR3 is TGTGCCAGCAGTGAGCGGGGGCACCCCTACGAGCAGTACTTC. The chain recombines TRBV6-1 with TRBJ2-7, with D possibly being TRBD2 (7 bases). The V gene lost 3 bases and the J gene lost 2 bases, with 11 bases spanning the gap. The CDR3 extends over 14 amino acids. Germline loops: CDR1 MNHNS, CDR2 SASEGT.

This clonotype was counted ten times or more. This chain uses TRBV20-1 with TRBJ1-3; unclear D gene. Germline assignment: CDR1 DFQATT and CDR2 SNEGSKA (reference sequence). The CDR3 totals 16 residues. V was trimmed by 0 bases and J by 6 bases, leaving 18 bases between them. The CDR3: CSARDPGRPGQNTIYF. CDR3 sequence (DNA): TGCAGTGCTAGAGATCCCGGGAGGCCAGGCCAAAACACCATATATTTT.

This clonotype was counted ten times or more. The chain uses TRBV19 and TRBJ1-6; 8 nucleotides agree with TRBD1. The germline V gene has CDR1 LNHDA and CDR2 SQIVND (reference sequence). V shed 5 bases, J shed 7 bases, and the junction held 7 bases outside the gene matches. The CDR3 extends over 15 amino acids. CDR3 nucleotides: TGTGCCAGTAGTCCACCAGGGGGCTCCAATTCACCCCTCCACTTT. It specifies CASSPPGGSNSPLHF.

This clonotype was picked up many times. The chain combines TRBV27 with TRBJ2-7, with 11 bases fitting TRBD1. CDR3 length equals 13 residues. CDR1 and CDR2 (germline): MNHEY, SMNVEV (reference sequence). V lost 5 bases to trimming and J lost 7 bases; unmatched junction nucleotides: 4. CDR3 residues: CASSGQGAGEQYF. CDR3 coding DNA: TGTGCCAGCAGTGGACAGGGGGCGGGTGAGCAGTACTTC.

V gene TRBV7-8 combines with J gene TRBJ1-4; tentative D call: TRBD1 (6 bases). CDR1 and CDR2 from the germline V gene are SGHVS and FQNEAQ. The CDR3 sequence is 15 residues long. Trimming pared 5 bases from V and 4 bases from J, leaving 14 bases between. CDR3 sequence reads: CASSLRQAHNEKLFF. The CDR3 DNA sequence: TGTGCCAGCAGCCTACGACAGGCTCATAATGAAAAACTGTTTTTT.

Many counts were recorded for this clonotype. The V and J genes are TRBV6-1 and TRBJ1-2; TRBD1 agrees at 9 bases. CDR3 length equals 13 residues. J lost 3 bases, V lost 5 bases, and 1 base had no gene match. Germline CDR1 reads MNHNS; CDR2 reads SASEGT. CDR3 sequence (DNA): TGTGCCAGCAGTCGACAGGGGGACTATGGCTACACCTTC. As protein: CASSRQGDYGYTF.

This chain's CDR3 is CASSPPDRASSYEQYF. As DNA, the CDR3 is TGTGCCAGCAGCCCACCCGACAGGGCGAGCTCCTACGAGCAGTACTTC. The gene calls are TRBV28 and TRBJ2-7; TRBD1 matches at 7 bases. CDR1 and CDR2 (germline): MDHEN, SYDVKM. The CDR3 has 16 residues. The ends lost 6 bases at V and 0 bases at J; junction bases unmatched: 11.

DNA of the CDR3: TGTGCCAGCAGCCTAACCGGAGGTGAGCAGTACTTC. Translation: CASSLTGGEQYF. The V and J genes are TRBV5-6 and TRBJ2-7; D is possibly TRBD2 (5 bases). CDR1 and CDR2 (germline): SGHDT, YYEEEE. V lost 4 bases and J lost 7, with 12 bases in between. The CDR3 is 12 amino acids. The variable domain in full, with the rest retrieved from reference TRBV5-6 and TRBJ2-7, is DAGVTQSPTHLIKTRGQQVTLRCSPKSGHDTVSWYQQALGQGPQFIFQYYEEEERQRGNFPDRFSGHQFPNYSSELNVNALLLGDSALYLCASSLTGGEQYFGPGTRLTVT.

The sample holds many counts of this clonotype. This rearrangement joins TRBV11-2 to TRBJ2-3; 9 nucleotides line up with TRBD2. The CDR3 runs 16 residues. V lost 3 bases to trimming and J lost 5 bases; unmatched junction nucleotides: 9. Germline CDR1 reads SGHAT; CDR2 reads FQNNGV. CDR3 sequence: CASSFVGGGAGDTQYF. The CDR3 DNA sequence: TGTGCCAGCAGCTTCGTCGGCGGGGGGGCAGGAGATACGCAGTATTTT. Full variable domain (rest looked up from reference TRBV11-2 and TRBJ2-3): EAGVAQSPRYKIIEKRQSVAFWCNPISGHATLYWYQQILGQGPKLLIQFQNNGVVDDSQLPKDRFSAERLKGVDSTLKIQPAKLEDSAVYLCASSFVGGGAGDTQYFGPGTRLTVL.

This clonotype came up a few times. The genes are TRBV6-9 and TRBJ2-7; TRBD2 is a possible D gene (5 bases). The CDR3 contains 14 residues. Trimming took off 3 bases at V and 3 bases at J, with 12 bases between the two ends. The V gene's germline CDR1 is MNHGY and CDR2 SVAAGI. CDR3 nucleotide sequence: TGTGCCAGCAGTTACGAGGGCAGCTACTACGAGCAGTACTTC. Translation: CASSYEGSYYEQYF.

The CDR3 spells CASSTSYRYLEQYF. The CDR3 DNA reads as TGTGCCAGCAGCACTTCGTACAGGTACCTCGAGCAGTACTTC. The J gene is TRBJ2-7, the V gene TRBV11-2, with a possible D match to TRBD1 (5 bases). Trimming took 5 bases from V and 6 from J, leaving 17 bases between them. Germline V CDR1 and CDR2: SGHAT, FQNNGV. This CDR3 region has 14 residues.

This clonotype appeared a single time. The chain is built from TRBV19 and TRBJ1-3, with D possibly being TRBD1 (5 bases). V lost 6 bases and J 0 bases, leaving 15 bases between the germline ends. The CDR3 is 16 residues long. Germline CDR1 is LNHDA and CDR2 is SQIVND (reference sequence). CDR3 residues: CASRRDYDFSGNTIYF. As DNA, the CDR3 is TGTGCCAGTAGACGGGACTATGACTTCTCTGGAAACACCATATATTTT.

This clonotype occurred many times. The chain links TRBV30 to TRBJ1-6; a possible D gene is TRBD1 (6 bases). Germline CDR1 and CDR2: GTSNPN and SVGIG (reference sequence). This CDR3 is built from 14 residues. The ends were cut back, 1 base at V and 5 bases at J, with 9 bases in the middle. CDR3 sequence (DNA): TGTGCCTGGAGTGGCACAGGGAATAATTCACCCCTCCACTTT. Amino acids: CAWSGTGNNSPLHF.

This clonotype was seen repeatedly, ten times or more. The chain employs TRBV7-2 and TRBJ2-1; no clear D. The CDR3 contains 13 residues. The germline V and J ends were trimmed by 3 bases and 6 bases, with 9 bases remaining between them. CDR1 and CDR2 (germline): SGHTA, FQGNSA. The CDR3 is CASSFITSNEQFF. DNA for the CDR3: TGTGCCAGCAGCTTCATCACCTCCAATGAGCAGTTCTTC.

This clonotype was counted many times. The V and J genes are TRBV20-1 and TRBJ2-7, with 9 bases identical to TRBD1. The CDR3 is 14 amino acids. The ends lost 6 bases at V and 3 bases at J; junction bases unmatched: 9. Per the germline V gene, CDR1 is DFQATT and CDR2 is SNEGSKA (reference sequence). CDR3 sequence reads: CSAVGQGSNYEQYF. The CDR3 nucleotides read TGCAGTGCCGTTGGACAGGGGAGTAACTACGAGCAGTACTTC.

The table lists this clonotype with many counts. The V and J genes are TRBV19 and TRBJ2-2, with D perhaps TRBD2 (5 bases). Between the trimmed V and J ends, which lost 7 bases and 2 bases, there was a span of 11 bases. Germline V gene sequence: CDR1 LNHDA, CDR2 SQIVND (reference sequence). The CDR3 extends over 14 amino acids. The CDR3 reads CASNRGSNTGELFF. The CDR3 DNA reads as TGTGCCAGTAATCGGGGAAGCAACACCGGGGAGCTGTTTTTT.

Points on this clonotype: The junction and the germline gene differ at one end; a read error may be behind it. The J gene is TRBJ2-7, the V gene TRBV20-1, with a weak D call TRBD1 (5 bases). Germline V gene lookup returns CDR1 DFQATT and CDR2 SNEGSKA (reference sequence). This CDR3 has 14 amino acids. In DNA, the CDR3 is TGCAGTTCTAGGGGTAGGCAGGGATCCTACGAGCAGTACTTC. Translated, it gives CSSRGRQGSYEQYF.

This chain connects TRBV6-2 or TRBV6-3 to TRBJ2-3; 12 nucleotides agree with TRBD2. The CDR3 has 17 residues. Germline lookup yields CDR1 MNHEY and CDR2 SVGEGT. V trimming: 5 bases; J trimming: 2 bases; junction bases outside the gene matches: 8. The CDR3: CASSPSGGGAHTDTQYF. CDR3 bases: TGTGCCAGCAGTCCTAGCGGGGGGGGGGCACACACAGATACGCAGTATTTT.

CDR3 amino acids: CASSSDRGISYLAKNIQYF. CDR3 sequence (DNA): TGTGCCAGCAGCTCGGACAGGGGTATTTCCTACCTAGCCAAAAACATTCAGTACTTC. J is TRBJ2-4 and V is TRBV5-6; 9 bases match TRBD1. The CDR3 totals 19 residues. V trimming: 3 bases; J trimming: 0 bases; junction bases outside the gene matches: 13. Germline CDR1 and CDR2: SGHDT and YYEEEE. The complete variable domain, with remaining parts taken from reference TRBV5-6 and TRBJ2-4, reads DAGVTQSPTHLIKTRGQQVTLRCSPKSGHDTVSWYQQALGQGPQFIFQYYEEEERQRGNFPDRFSGHQFPNYSSELNVNALLLGDSALYLCASSSDRGISYLAKNIQYFGAGTRLSVL.

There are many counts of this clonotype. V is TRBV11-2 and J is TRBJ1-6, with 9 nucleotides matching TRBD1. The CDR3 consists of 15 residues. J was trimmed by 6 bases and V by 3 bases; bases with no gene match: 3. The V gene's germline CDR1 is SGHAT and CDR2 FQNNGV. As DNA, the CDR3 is TGTGCCAGCAGCTTCGGACAGGGGAGTAATTCACCCCTCCACTTT. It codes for CASSFGQGSNSPLHF.

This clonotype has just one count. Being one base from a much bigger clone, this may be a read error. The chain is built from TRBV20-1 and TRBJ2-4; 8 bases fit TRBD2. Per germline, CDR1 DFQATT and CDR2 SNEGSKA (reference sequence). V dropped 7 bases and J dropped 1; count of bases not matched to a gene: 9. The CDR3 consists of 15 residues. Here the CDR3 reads CSDASGGTAKNIQYF. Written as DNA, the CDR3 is TGCAGTGATGCGAGCGGGGGTACCGCCAAAAACATTCAGTACTTC.

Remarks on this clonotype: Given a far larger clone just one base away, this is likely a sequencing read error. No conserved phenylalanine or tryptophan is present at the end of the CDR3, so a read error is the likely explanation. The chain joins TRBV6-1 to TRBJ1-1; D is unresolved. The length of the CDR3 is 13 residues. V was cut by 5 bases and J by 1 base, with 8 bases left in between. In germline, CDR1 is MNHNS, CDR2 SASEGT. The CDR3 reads CASSYSRNTEAFL. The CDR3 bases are TGTGCCAGCAGTTACAGCAGGAACACTGAAGCTTTCCTT.

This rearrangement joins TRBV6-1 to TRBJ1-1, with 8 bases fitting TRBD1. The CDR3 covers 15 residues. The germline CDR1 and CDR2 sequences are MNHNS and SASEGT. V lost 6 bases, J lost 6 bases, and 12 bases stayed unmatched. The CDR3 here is CASRVAGGSRAEAFF. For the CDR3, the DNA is TGTGCCAGCAGAGTGGCAGGGGGCAGTCGGGCTGAAGCTTTCTTT.

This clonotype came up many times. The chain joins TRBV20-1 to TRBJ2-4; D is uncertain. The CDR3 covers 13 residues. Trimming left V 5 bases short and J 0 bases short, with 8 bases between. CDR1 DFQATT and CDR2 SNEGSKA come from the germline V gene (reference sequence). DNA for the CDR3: TGCAGTGCTGGGGAACTAGCCAAAAACATTCAGTACTTC. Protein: CSAGELAKNIQYF.

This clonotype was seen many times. CDR3 sequence reads: CASSPTGQGKNEKLFF. The CDR3 bases are TGTGCCAGCAGCCCCACCGGACAGGGGAAGAATGAAAAACTGTTTTTT. This chain links TRBV7-9 with TRBJ1-4; TRBD1 matches 9 bases. The CDR3 runs to 16 residues. Trimming cost V 5 bases and J 5 bases; bases outside gene matches: 9. CDR1 is SEHNR and CDR2 is FQNEAQ in the germline V gene (reference sequence).

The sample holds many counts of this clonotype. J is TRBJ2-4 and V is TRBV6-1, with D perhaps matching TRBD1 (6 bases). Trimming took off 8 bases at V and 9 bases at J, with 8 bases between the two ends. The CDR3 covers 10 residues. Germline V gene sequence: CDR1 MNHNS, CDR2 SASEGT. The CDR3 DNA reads TGTGCCAGCGGCAGGGGCATTCAGTACTTC. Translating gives CASGRGIQYF.